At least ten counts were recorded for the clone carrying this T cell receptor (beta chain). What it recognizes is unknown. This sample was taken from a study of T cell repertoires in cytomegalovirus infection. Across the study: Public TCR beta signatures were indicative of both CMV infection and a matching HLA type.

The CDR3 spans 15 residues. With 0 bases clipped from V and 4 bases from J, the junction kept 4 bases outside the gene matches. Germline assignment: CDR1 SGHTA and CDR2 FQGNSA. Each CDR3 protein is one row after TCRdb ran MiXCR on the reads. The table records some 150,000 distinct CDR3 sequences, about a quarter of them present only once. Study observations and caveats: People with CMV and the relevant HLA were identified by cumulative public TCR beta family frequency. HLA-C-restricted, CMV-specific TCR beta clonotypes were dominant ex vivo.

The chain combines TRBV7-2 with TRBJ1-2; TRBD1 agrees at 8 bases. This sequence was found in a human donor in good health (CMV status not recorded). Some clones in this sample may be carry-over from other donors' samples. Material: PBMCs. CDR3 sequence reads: CASSLARTGPYGYTF. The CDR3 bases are TGTGCCAGCAGCTTAGCCCGGACAGGGCCCTATGGCTACACCTTC. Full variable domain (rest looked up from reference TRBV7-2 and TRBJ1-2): GAGVSQSPSNKVTEKGKDVELRCDPISGHTALYWYRQSLGQGLEFLIYFQGNSAPDKSGLPSDRFSAERTGGSVSTLTIQRTQQEDSAVYLCASSLARTGPYGYTFGSGTRLTVV.